These 4 T cell receptor beta chains were all obtained from the same sample, sequenced in a study of cytomegalovirus exposure and HLA in healthy donors. PCR primers comprised 60 Vbeta and 13 Jbeta primers. Clones were read by immunoSEQ multiplex PCR, and TCRdb kept only the in-frame ones, dropping some. In the table there are about 120,000 clones, 75% to 85% of which are singletons. The sequencing sample was made of PBMCs. These receptors were obtained from a man aged 35 to 55 in good health and CMV-seronegative.

The CDR3 DNA follows: TGTGCCAGCAGCTATGGGACAGGGGGCGGGAGGTACGATACGCAGTATTTT. This sequence encodes CASSYGTGGGRYDTQYF. The V call is TRBV7-9, the J call TRBJ2-3, with TRBD1 matching 12 bases. The CDR3 extends over 17 amino acids. The V gene's germline CDR1 is SEHNR and CDR2 FQNEAQ (reference sequence). The J segment lost 6 bases and the V segment lost 4 bases, leaving 11 bases of the junction unmatched.

V and J are TRBV18 and TRBJ2-1; 11 bases map to TRBD2. The CDR3 consists of 16 residues. The V segment lost 4 bases and the J segment 7 bases; nucleotides outside the gene matches: 9. CDR1 KGHSH and CDR2 LQKENI come from the germline V gene. The chain's CDR3 is CASSLDRSSGRNEQFF. The CDR3 region has the DNA TGTGCCAGCTCACTAGACAGGTCTAGCGGGAGGAATGAGCAGTTCTTC.

The chain is built from TRBV18 and TRBJ1-3, with D possibly being TRBD1 (6 bases). V was trimmed by 6 bases and J by 0 bases, leaving 12 bases between them. Germline CDR1 and CDR2: KGHSH and LQKENI. The CDR3 contains 15 residues. For the CDR3, the DNA is TGTGCCAGCTCCCAAGGACAGCCCTCTGGAAACACCATATATTTT. The encoded protein is CASSQGQPSGNTIYF.

The V and J genes are TRBV6-6 and TRBJ1-5; possible D gene TRBD1, 5 bases. The CDR3 totals 13 residues. V was pared by 6 bases and J by 1 base, with 7 bases between. Germline V gene sequence: CDR1 MNHNY, CDR2 SVGAGI (reference sequence). CDR3 coding DNA: TGTGCCAGCAGCGACAGAAGCAATCAGCCCCAGCATTTT. Amino acid sequence: CASSDRSNQPQHF.